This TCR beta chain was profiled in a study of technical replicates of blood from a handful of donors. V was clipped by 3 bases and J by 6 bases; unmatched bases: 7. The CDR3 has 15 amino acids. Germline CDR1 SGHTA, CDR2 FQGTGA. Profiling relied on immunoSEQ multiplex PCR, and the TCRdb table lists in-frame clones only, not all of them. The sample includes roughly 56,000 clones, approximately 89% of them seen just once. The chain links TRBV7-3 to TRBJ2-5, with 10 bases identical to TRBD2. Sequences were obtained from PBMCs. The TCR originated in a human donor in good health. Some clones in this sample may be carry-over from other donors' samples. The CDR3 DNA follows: TGTGCCAGCAGCTTGCTAGCGGGAGAGGCTCAGACCCAGTACTTC. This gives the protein CASSLLAGEAQTQYF.